The rows below give T cell receptor beta chains drawn from one sample of a study of cytomegalovirus exposure and HLA in healthy donors. Sequencing used immunoSEQ multiplex PCR; TCRdb keeps in-frame clones, though not all of them. The sample has approximately 160,000 clones; roughly 84% are singletons. Specimen: PBMCs. The receptors derive from a male donor in good health and CMV-seronegative. Both conserved end residues are trimmed from each CDR3. Each record gives: V gene, CDR3 length, J gene, CDR3 protein.

v_call: TRBV19
cdr3_length: 18
j_call: TRBJ2-1
cdr3_aa: ASSIDPRIGQGVAYNEQF

v_call: TRBV14
cdr3_length: 14
j_call: TRBJ1-1
cdr3_aa: ASSQVYRTGNTEAF

v_call: TRBV10-1
cdr3_length: 14
j_call: TRBJ2-1
cdr3_aa: ASREGGTIPDNEQF

v_call: TRBV19
cdr3_length: 13
j_call: TRBJ1-5
cdr3_aa: ASSMEQGAWQPQH

v_call: TRBV9
cdr3_length: 12
j_call: TRBJ2-2
cdr3_aa: ASSVSGATGELF

v_call: TRBV7-3
cdr3_length: 14
j_call: TRBJ2-5
cdr3_aa: ASSLGGGGVQETQY

v_call: TRBV7-2
cdr3_length: 13
j_call: TRBJ2-1
cdr3_aa: ASSYSGISSNEQF

v_call: TRBV25-1
cdr3_length: 13
j_call: TRBJ2-3
cdr3_aa: ASGATGGGTDTQY

v_call: TRBV11-1
cdr3_length: 11
j_call: TRBJ2-2
cdr3_aa: ASSYRETGELF

v_call: TRBV28
cdr3_length: 14
j_call: TRBJ1-1
cdr3_aa: ASSLGAGDPRTEAF

v_call: TRBV9
cdr3_length: 14
j_call: TRBJ2-1
cdr3_aa: ASSVDARGLWNEQF

v_call: TRBV5-8
cdr3_length: 13
j_call: TRBJ2-5
cdr3_aa: ASSFGGHVQETQY

v_call: TRBV27
cdr3_length: 12
j_call: TRBJ2-7
cdr3_aa: ASRRAGGAGEQY

v_call: TRBV6-5
cdr3_length: 11
j_call: TRBJ1-4
cdr3_aa: ASSYSEGQGLF

v_call: TRBV7-9
cdr3_length: 14
j_call: TRBJ2-2
cdr3_aa: SSSLRLAGDTGELF

v_call: TRBV27
cdr3_length: 12
j_call: TRBJ2-7
cdr3_aa: ASSPGTGHYEQY

v_call: TRBV6-6
cdr3_length: 12
j_call: TRBJ1-2
cdr3_aa: ASSTPTPYYGYT

v_call: TRBV5-1
cdr3_length: 13
j_call: TRBJ2-1
cdr3_aa: ASSSRLPEDNEQF

v_call: TRBV5-1
cdr3_length: 13
j_call: TRBJ2-5
cdr3_aa: ASSLGARQQETQY

v_call: TRBV11-2
cdr3_length: 13
j_call: TRBJ2-7
cdr3_aa: ASSPRGTQPYEQY

v_call: TRBV5-6
cdr3_length: 13
j_call: TRBJ2-7
cdr3_aa: ASSLGLRGSYEQY

v_call: TRBV7-2
cdr3_length: 13
j_call: TRBJ2-3
cdr3_aa: ASRRQGFRTDTQY

v_call: TRBV4-1
cdr3_length: 16
j_call: TRBJ2-7
cdr3_aa: ASSQEWSSGGGNYEQY

v_call: TRBV5-1
cdr3_length: 10
j_call: TRBJ2-1
cdr3_aa: ASTREGDEQF

v_call: TRBV7-6
cdr3_length: 11
j_call: -
cdr3_aa: ASSRDRVAEQY

v_call: TRBV9
cdr3_length: 11
j_call: TRBJ2-7
cdr3_aa: ASSGDRGDEQY

v_call: TRBV27
cdr3_length: 13
j_call: TRBJ1-2
cdr3_aa: ASSTRNLGGYGYT

v_call: TRBV27
cdr3_length: 13
j_call: TRBJ1-1
cdr3_aa: ASSAVGLKGAEAF

v_call: TRBV4-1
cdr3_length: 12
j_call: TRBJ1-4
cdr3_aa: ASSRQGLNEKLF

v_call: TRBV5-6
cdr3_length: 12
j_call: TRBJ2-2
cdr3_aa: ASSLPRDTGELF